This note documents a single T cell receptor beta chain sequence. CDR1 and CDR2 (germline): MNHEY, SVGAGI. The CDR3 is 13 residues long. After removal of 9 bases from V and 6 bases from J, the junction contained 6 bases not matched to a gene. The sample comes from a study of cytomegalovirus exposure and HLA in healthy donors. Primers: 60 Vbeta forward and 13 Jbeta reverse. Some clones are missing from TCRdb's copy, which holds only in-frame ones; the method was immunoSEQ multiplex PCR. The data hold roughly 34,000 clones, with almost 70% observed a single time. The V call is TRBV6-5, the J call TRBJ2-2; 8 positions match TRBD2. The sequence came from a man between 25 and 39 years old in good health and CMV-seronegative. Input material: PBMCs. CDR3 sequence reads: CASSGINAGELFF. CDR3 nucleotides: TGTGCCAGTAGCGGGATTAACGCCGGGGAGCTGTTTTTT.